This TCR beta chain originates from a study of human T cells and chemical hapten exposure (dated by TCRdb to the early 2020s). About the study as a whole: For sensitization, 2% DPC in acetone was applied to a roughly 2 cm by roughly 2 cm area of upper inner arm skin. This study followed changes in the peripheral blood TCR repertoire in vivo during primary and secondary sensitization of alopecia patients to the hapten diphenylcyclopropenone (DPC). Libraries were pooled for sequencing, and per-sample TCR yields varied mainly because of small differences in library volumes within the pool. Blood samples were taken from patients before sensitization (week 0) and at 2, 6 and about 24 weeks after DPC sensitization. Patch tests used Finn chambers with 0.01% DPC on the upper back, scored after 6 days by International Contact Dermatitis Research Group standards. Throughout the approximately 26-week study period, patients were also given weekly therapeutic DPC doses on the scalp. The patient cohort, mostly female, included alopecia areata with under or over 50% scalp involvement, alopecia totalis and alopecia universalis. For TCR sequencing, blood came from some 31 alopecia patients at anywhere from one to four time points (pre-sensitization, 2, 6 and 24 weeks). Beyond this particular receptor, the publication reports: The number of TCRs above 1 in 1000 frequency did not change with DPC sensitization; there was no evidence of global repertoire structure alterations. A positive correlation was found between the number of PT1 expanded TCRs and patch test score, with significance reached at thresholds 8, 16 and 32 but not 4. Significantly more large CDR3 similarity clusters were formed by expanded TCRs than by pre-sensitization or healthy control sets, consistent with antigen-driven responses. After repeated subsampling, the strength of the expansion versus patch-test correlation and the threshold at which it became significant changed. Alopecia, a presumed autoimmune disease, was present in all patients, so the immune response of the patients might differ from that of healthy individuals.

The junction carries 15 bases between V and J, which are trimmed by 5 bases and 7 bases respectively. Taken from cysteine to phenylalanine, the CDR3 has 14 residues. Left in the record is the CDR3 DNA by itself, 42 bases read in frame from the first base. CDR1 is given as SGHVS and CDR2 as FQNEAQ, both from the germline V gene. What this sample's time point label stands for: pre-sensitization, week 0. Explained via the paper, the treatment or condition label denotes: therapeutic diphenylcyclopropenone sensitization with weekly scalp DPC. Blood at each patch-test visit was drawn before the patch test was applied. Patients were considered eligible if aged 18 to 70, diagnosed with alopecia and deemed suitable for DPC therapy, and patients were excluded if pregnant. Total RNA was isolated from unfractionated whole blood collected in Tempus Blood RNA tubes. Library construction relied on RACE. Reads for this sample came from a NextSeq 500. Library preparation attached unique molecular identifiers to individual cDNA molecules for quantitative, reproducible TCR counting. Both TCR alpha and TCR beta chains were sequenced from each blood RNA sample. For the original study's pipeline: Samples had a median of roughly 100,000 TCRs, with a range from roughly 23,224 to 700,000. V, J and CDR3 annotation of the TCR reads was performed with the Decombinator software suite. For PS versus PT1 abundance plots, all samples were subsampled to the same number of TCRs (28,000). TCRs were defined as expanded if absent before sensitization and observed at least eight times at the 2-week time point. TCRdb reprocessed the public reads (quality trimming at Q25 with fastp, clone calling with MiXCR) and kept in-frame beta chains. Here each entry gathers all rows of one CDR3 protein and keeps the most common genes and DNA. Clone size and V and J calls follow TCRdb, not the original study. In this sample the table shows approximately 400,000 distinct CDR3 sequences, 5.1% of which occur a single time. Just over 2.5% of the sample belongs to the ten largest clones.

This clonotype was detected a few times. Which antigen it targets is not known. There are no base qualities to consult, and no much larger clone falls within one base. The receptor comes from a woman aged 50 to 60 with alopecia areata. Some clones in this sample may be carry-over from other donors' samples. The starting material was whole blood, obtained in connection with sensitization to the hapten diphenylcyclopropenone (DPC). The V gene is TRBV7-8 and the J gene is TRBJ2-1; no confident D gene assignment can be made. The CDR3 protein: CASSPLGSENEQFF. At the DNA level, the sequence is TGTGCCAGCAGCCCCCTCGGATCGGAGAATGAGCAGTTCTTC.